The 28 T cell receptor beta chains in this list originate from one sample, sequenced in a study of cytomegalovirus exposure and HLA in healthy donors. The study ran its PCR with 60 Vbeta and 13 Jbeta primers. The data were produced by immunoSEQ multiplex PCR, yet TCRdb's version contains in-frame clones alone and is incomplete. The data contain about 160,000 clones, roughly 79% of them singletons. Material for sequencing was PBMCs. The receptors shown here come from a man aged 30-40 years in good health and CMV-seronegative.

The chain uses TRBV10-2 and TRBJ1-3; D is perhaps TRBD1 (5 bases). The CDR3 consists of 12 residues. V was clipped by 7 bases and J by 7 bases, with 11 bases between them. Germline V gives CDR1 WSHSY, CDR2 SAAADI. Here the CDR3 DNA reads TGCGCCAGCAAGGGGATCGGGAACACCATATATTTT. It translates to CASKGIGNTIYF.

Only one count was recorded for this clone. This chain joins TRBV19 and TRBJ2-1; D may be TRBD2 (5 bases). CDR1 is LNHDA and CDR2 is SQIVND in the germline V gene (reference sequence). The CDR3 is 15 amino acids. Trimming removed 3 bases from V and 4 bases from J, with 13 bases in between. The CDR3 coding sequence is TGTGCCAGTAGTATTCAAGCGGAGAATTACAATGAGCAGTTCTTC. Its translation: CASSIQAENYNEQFF.

The genes are TRBV7-9 and TRBJ2-5; a weak D match, TRBD2 (6 bases). Trimming shortened V by 3 bases and J by 0 bases, and 8 bases separated the two germline ends. The V gene's germline CDR1 is SEHNR and CDR2 FQNEAQ (reference sequence). There are 14 residues in the CDR3. The CDR3: CASSFWGDQETQYF. CDR3 nucleotides: TGTGCCAGCAGCTTTTGGGGGGACCAAGAGACCCAGTACTTC.

This clone appeared a few times. The gene calls are TRBV5-1 and TRBJ2-1, with a possible D match to TRBD1 (5 bases). V lost 5 bases and J lost 9, with 15 bases in between. The CDR3 has 13 amino acids. Germline V gives CDR1 SGHRS, CDR2 YFSETQ. The CDR3: CASRGMQGGEQFF. CDR3 DNA sequence: TGCGCCAGCAGAGGGATGCAGGGCGGTGAGCAGTTCTTC.

The gene calls are TRBV4-1 and TRBJ1-5; D is possibly TRBD1 (6 bases). Germline assignment: CDR1 MGHRA and CDR2 YSYEKL. Trimming shortened V by 2 bases and J by 1 base, and 12 bases separated the two germline ends. The CDR3 length is 16 residues. CDR3: CASSQPYRDSNQPQHF. The CDR3 DNA follows: TGCGCCAGCAGCCAACCATACAGGGACAGCAATCAGCCCCAGCATTTT.

The chain employs TRBV5-6 and TRBJ2-1; D possibly corresponds to TRBD1 (6 bases). The CDR3 covers 13 residues. The V end lost 3 bases, the J end lost 4 bases, and 8 bases lay between the germline ends. Germline V gene lookup returns CDR1 SGHDT and CDR2 YYEEEE. CDR3 region: CASSSQGYNEQFF. In DNA form, the CDR3 reads TGTGCCAGCAGCTCACAGGGATACAATGAGCAGTTCTTC.

The chain links TRBV7-9 to TRBJ1-2; TRBD1 matches at 11 bases. The CDR3 spans 16 residues. Germline CDR1 and CDR2: SEHNR and FQNEAQ (reference sequence). V lost 5 bases to trimming and J lost 5 bases; unmatched junction nucleotides: 10. CDR3 bases: TGTGCCAGCAGCGATGGACAGGGGGCCTGGGGGTATGGCTACACCTTC. Translation: CASSDGQGAWGYGYTF.

The chain combines TRBV27 with TRBJ2-2; 8 nucleotides agree with TRBD1. CDR1 is MNHEY, CDR2 SMNVEV, per germline (reference sequence). Losses at the gene ends were 7 bases for V and 0 bases for J; bases not matched to a gene: 4. This CDR3 has 15 residues. CDR3: CASKSQGANTGELFF. The DNA for the CDR3 is TGTGCCAGCAAGTCACAGGGGGCGAACACCGGGGAGCTGTTTTTT.

The table lists this clone with a count of one. The chain combines TRBV7-9 with TRBJ1-1; the D gene is possibly TRBD1 (6 bases). The CDR3 covers 14 residues. Trimming stripped 1 base from V and 1 base from J, with 7 bases between. Germline assignment: CDR1 SEHNR and CDR2 FQNEAQ (reference sequence). CDR3 coding DNA: TGTGCCAGCAGCTTAGAAGGGGGGAACACTGAAGCTTTCTTT. Translation: CASSLEGGNTEAFF.

V gene TRBV30 combines with J gene TRBJ1-2; D is ambiguous. Germline CDR1 and CDR2: GTSNPN and SVGIG (reference sequence). CDR3 length equals 13 residues. Trimming took off 3 bases at V and 4 bases at J, with 12 bases between the two ends. CDR3 amino acids: CAWSLERGYGYTF. The DNA for the CDR3 is TGTGCCTGGAGCCTAGAGCGGGGCTATGGCTACACCTTC.

The V call is TRBV28, the J call TRBJ2-1; TRBD2 matches at 8 bases. Trimming removed 8 bases from V and 12 bases from J; junction bases left unmatched: 15. The CDR3 totals 14 residues. Germline V gene sequence: CDR1 MDHEN, CDR2 SYDVKM. The CDR3, as DNA: TGTGCCAGCTCTCCCCGTCCTAGCGGGTGGGGGCAGTTCTTC. Its protein is CASSPRPSGWGQFF.

The chain is built from TRBV25-1 and TRBJ2-1; 7 bases map to TRBD2. With 4 bases clipped from V and 5 bases from J, the junction kept 8 bases outside the gene matches. The V gene's germline CDR1 is MGHDK and CDR2 SYGVNS. CDR3 length: 15 residues. The CDR3 is CASSAWGGRNNEQFF. The CDR3 nucleotides are TGTGCCAGCAGTGCCTGGGGGGGGAGGAACAATGAGCAGTTCTTC.

The chain links TRBV30 to TRBJ1-2; D unclear. This CDR3 is built from 16 residues. With 0 bases removed from V and 0 bases from J, the gap between germline ends came to 14 bases. CDR1 GTSNPN and CDR2 SVGIG come from the germline V gene (reference sequence). DNA of the CDR3: TGTGCCTGGAGTGTTAGGCGGGCGGCGCCTAACTATGGCTACACCTTC. This translates into CAWSVRRAAPNYGYTF. The full variable domain, rest sourced from reference TRBV30 and TRBJ1-2, is SQTIHQWPATLVQPVGSPLSLECTVEGTSNPNLYWYRQAAGRGLQLLFYSVGIGQISSEVPQNLSASRPQDRQFILSSKKLLLSDSGFYLCAWSVRRAAPNYGYTFGSGTRLTVV.

This clone was found a few times. The J gene is TRBJ2-7, the V gene TRBV4-1; TRBD2 might be the D (7 bases). The CDR3 has 15 residues. The germline V and J ends were trimmed by 3 bases and 4 bases, with 16 bases remaining between them. Germline V gives CDR1 MGHRA, CDR2 YSYEKL. The chain's CDR3 is CASSQEGGGSYEQYF. CDR3 in DNA: TGCGCCAGCAGCCAGGAGGGGGGGGGCTCGTACGAGCAGTACTTC.

The genes are TRBV30 and TRBJ2-2, with D unresolved. The length of the CDR3 is 12 residues. Germline V lookup: CDR1 GTSNPN, CDR2 SVGIG (reference sequence). Trimming cost V 4 bases and J 1 base, with 4 bases left between them. In DNA, the CDR3 is TGTGCCTGGACAGAGAACACCGGGGAGCTGTTTTTT. It codes for CAWTENTGELFF.

A word on this clone: Different DNA sequences within this sample yield the same CDR3. The chain has TRBV30 and TRBJ2-3; a weak D match, TRBD2 (6 bases). Germline-derived CDR1 and CDR2 are GTSNPN and SVGIG (reference sequence). The ends were cut back, 0 bases at V and 3 bases at J, with 16 bases in the middle. This CDR3 comprises 16 residues. Written as DNA, the CDR3 is TGTGCCTGGAGTGTAGAGACTAGACGTCGAACAGATACGCAGTATTTT. This translates into CAWSVETRRRTDTQYF.

CDR3 in DNA: TGTGCCAGCAGTCAGGACAACTCCCGGTATTCACCCCTCCACTTT. It translates to CASSQDNSRYSPLHF. The gene calls are TRBV2 and TRBJ1-6; D might be TRBD1 (5 bases). Looked up from germline, CDR1 is SNHLY and CDR2 is FYNNEI. V lost 5 bases, J lost 8 bases, and 16 bases lay in between. The CDR3 has 15 residues.

This chain uses TRBV7-9 with TRBJ1-2; D not certain. CDR1 is SEHNR, CDR2 FQNEAQ, per germline (reference sequence). Trimming took 8 bases from V and 1 from J, leaving 14 bases between them. The CDR3 runs 14 residues. The CDR3: CASAGGINNYGYTF. DNA for the CDR3: TGTGCCAGCGCCGGAGGTATTAATAACTATGGCTACACCTTC.

Here the CDR3 reads CSARTGSEAFF. As DNA, the CDR3 is TGCAGTGCTAGGACAGGGTCCGAAGCTTTCTTT. The chain carries TRBV20-1 and TRBJ1-1; 7 positions agree with TRBD1. Germline-derived CDR1 and CDR2 are DFQATT and SNEGSKA (reference sequence). The CDR3 is 11 amino acids. The V gene end was trimmed by 3 bases and the J gene end by 8 bases; junction bases not matched to a gene: 3.

The V call is TRBV28, the J call TRBJ1-5, with unresolved D. V lost 8 bases to trimming and J lost 3 bases, with 11 bases between them. The CDR3 spans 13 residues. Germline V gives CDR1 MDHEN, CDR2 SYDVKM. The CDR3 here is CASRTENNQPQHF. CDR3 nucleotide sequence: TGTGCCAGCCGTACAGAGAACAATCAGCCCCAGCATTTT.

The chain has TRBV6-1 and TRBJ2-5, with 7 bases fitting TRBD1. Germline trimming cut 6 bases from V and 5 bases from J; bases unmatched to any gene: 6. Germline CDR1 reads MNHNS; CDR2 reads SASEGT. The CDR3 extends over 13 amino acids. CDR3 in amino acids: CASREQGLETQYF. Written as DNA, the CDR3 is TGTGCCAGCAGAGAACAGGGGTTGGAGACCCAGTACTTC.

J is TRBJ1-1 and V is TRBV7-2; a weak D match, TRBD1 (6 bases). Germline values: CDR1 SGHTA, CDR2 FQGNSA. V was pared by 4 bases and J by 3 bases, with 15 bases between. The CDR3 extends over 15 amino acids. CDR3 nucleotide sequence: TGTGCCAGCAGCTCTTACGGGAACAGGGACACTGAAGCTTTCTTT. It encodes CASSSYGNRDTEAFF.

Regarding this clone: Other DNA sequences in this sample translate to the same CDR3. V is TRBV28 and J is TRBJ1-1; D unresolved. Germline loops: CDR1 MDHEN, CDR2 SYDVKM. The V end was cut by 2 bases, the J end by 1 base, with 2 bases between. CDR3 size: 12 residues. CDR3 DNA: TGTGCCAGCAGTTTACGGAACACTGAAGCTTTCTTT. Translating gives CASSLRNTEAFF.

The DNA of the CDR3 is TGTGCCATCTCGAGATCCCAAGAGACCCAGTACTTC. Its protein product is CAISRSQETQYF. The chain couples TRBV28 to TRBJ2-5; D is undetermined. Trimming pared 10 bases from V and 1 base from J, leaving 10 bases between. CDR1 and CDR2 (germline): MDHEN, SYDVKM. The CDR3 consists of 12 residues.

The chain recombines TRBV6-5 with TRBJ1-4; perhaps TRBD1 as D (6 bases). V lost 5 bases to trimming and J lost 0 bases, with 10 bases between them. This CDR3 has 15 residues. Germline values: CDR1 MNHEY, CDR2 SVGAGI. CDR3 in DNA: TGTGCCAGCAGTCCCAGGACAGCAACTAATGAAAAACTGTTTTTT. This encodes CASSPRTATNEKLFF.

Here the CDR3 reads CASSLTGGRNNEQFF. The CDR3 DNA reads as TGTGCCAGCAGCCTTACAGGGGGCCGAAACAATGAGCAGTTCTTC. This chain connects TRBV5-4 to TRBJ2-1; 9 nucleotides agree with TRBD1. This CDR3 is built from 15 residues. V was clipped by 4 bases and J by 5 bases; unmatched bases: 7. Germline V gives CDR1 SGHNT, CDR2 YYREEE (reference sequence). Full variable domain (missing parts from reference TRBV5-4 and TRBJ2-1): ETGVTQSPTHLIKTRGQQVTLRCSSQSGHNTVSWYQQALGQGPQFIFQYYREEENGRGNFPPRFSGLQFPNYSSELNVNALELDDSALYLCASSLTGGRNNEQFFGPGTRLTVL.

This clone has a handful of counts. The chain is built from TRBV14 and TRBJ2-3; 8 bases agree with TRBD1. V lost 0 bases and J lost 0; bases outside the gene matches: 5. Germline V gene data show CDR1 as SGHDN and CDR2 as FVKESK. The CDR3 spans 17 residues. In nucleotides, the CDR3 is TGTGCCAGCAGCCAAGATCTAAGGACAGGGAGCACAGATACGCAGTATTTT. It translates to CASSQDLRTGSTDTQYF.

This sequence joins TRBV4-3 and TRBJ2-1; 13 bases line up with TRBD2. Germline assignment: CDR1 LGHNA and CDR2 YSLEER. V lost 0 bases, J lost 7 bases, and 6 bases stayed unmatched. The CDR3 extends over 17 amino acids. Written as DNA, the CDR3 is TGCGCCAGCAGCCAAGAATACGGGACTAGCGGGGAGAATGAGCAGTTCTTC. Translated: CASSQEYGTSGENEQFF.